Presented here are 24 T cell receptor beta chains from one specimen sequenced in a study of low-dose radiotherapy and immunotherapy resistance in tumors. Time point: after trial treatment. Specified treatment: LDRT plus nivolumab, ipilimumab, low-dose cyclophosphamide and aspirin (RACIN trial). TRAV- and TRBV-specific primers were used for first-strand cDNA, which covered alpha and beta chains. The TCRs were subjected to amplification over approximately 20 PCR cycles employing a constant-region primer in conjunction with a V-primer adapter. TCRdb reanalysed the reads using MiXCR and keeps one entry per CDR3 protein. The sample includes about 30,000 distinct CDR3 sequences, under 55% of them seen just once. The material was PBMCs, obtained after low-dose radiotherapy plus immunotherapy. Source of these receptors: a male donor with gallbladder cancer.

The chain combines TRBV6-1 with TRBJ2-7; tentatively, D is TRBD2 (7 bases). The V end was cut by 0 bases, the J end by 6 bases, with 21 bases between. The CDR3 is 17 amino acids. CDR1 MNHNS and CDR2 SASEGT come from the germline V gene. CDR3 loop: CASSEALPGRGGAEQYF. CDR3 coding DNA: TGTGCCAGCAGTGAAGCGCTTCCGGGGCGCGGGGGCGCCGAGCAGTACTTC.

V and J are TRBV6-6 and TRBJ2-7; maybe TRBD1 (5 bases). CDR1 is MNHNY and CDR2 is SVGAGI in the germline V gene (reference sequence). The CDR3 consists of 14 residues. Between the trimmed V and J ends, which lost 3 bases and 2 bases, there was a span of 11 bases. CDR3 coding DNA: TGTGCCAGCAGTTATTCCCAGGGCCCCTACGAGCAGTACTTC. It translates to CASSYSQGPYEQYF.

This sequence joins TRBV7-9 and TRBJ1-3; no clear D gene. Trimming left V 1 base short and J 2 bases short, with 6 bases between. CDR1 and CDR2 from the germline V gene are SEHNR and FQNEAQ (reference sequence). The CDR3 has 14 residues. The CDR3 DNA sequence: TGTGCCAGCAGCTTAGTGACACCTGGAAACACCATATATTTT. Translating gives CASSLVTPGNTIYF.

This chain links TRBV11-2 with TRBJ1-5, with 7 nucleotides matching TRBD1. CDR1 and CDR2 (germline): SGHAT, FQNNGV. V shed 5 bases, J shed 11 bases, and the junction held 12 bases outside the gene matches. This CDR3 contains 14 residues. The CDR3 loop is CASSPGQSQETQHF. The CDR3 DNA sequence: TGTGCCAGCAGCCCGGGACAGAGTCAAGAGACCCAGCATTTT.

There are many counts of this clonotype. V and J are TRBV7-2 and TRBJ2-3; weak D call: TRBD2 (5 bases). Germline V CDR1 and CDR2: SGHTA, FQGNSA. V was clipped by 5 bases and J by 5 bases, with 14 bases between them. There are 14 residues in the CDR3. The CDR3 region is CASSKDWAGDTQYF. CDR3 in DNA: TGTGCCAGCAGCAAGGACTGGGCGGGAGATACGCAGTATTTT.

This clonotype was recorded at least ten times. The chain employs TRBV20-1 and TRBJ2-1; no reliable D call. CDR3 size: 13 residues. Trimming took off 6 bases at V and 4 bases at J, with 13 bases between the two ends. From germline, CDR1 is DFQATT and CDR2 SNEGSKA (reference sequence). The CDR3 loop is CSAPPLAYNEQFF. CDR3 in DNA: TGCAGTGCCCCCCCTCTGGCTTACAATGAGCAGTTCTTC.

The genes are TRBV5-6 and TRBJ2-3; 11 nucleotides align to TRBD1. CDR1 and CDR2 from the germline V gene are SGHDT and YYEEEE. The V gene end was trimmed by 4 bases and the J gene end by 4 bases; junction bases not matched to a gene: 5. This CDR3 is built from 15 residues. CDR3 residues: CASSLPGQGADTQYF. Written as DNA, the CDR3 is TGTGCCAGCAGCCTTCCGGGACAGGGGGCAGATACGCAGTATTTT.

On this clonotype itself: A read error is likely here: a far larger clone is one base away. V usage is TRBV5-8 and J usage is TRBJ2-1, with unresolved D. Germline CDR1 reads SGHTS; CDR2 reads YDEGEE. This CDR3 has 17 residues. The CDR3 nucleotides read TGTGCCAGCAGCTTAGTTAGTGCGGCAAGCTCCGACAATGAGCAGTTCTTC. This codes for CASSLVSAASSDNEQFF.

This clonotype was found many times. The rearrangement joins TRBV7-8 to TRBJ1-2, with D unclear. This CDR3 is 14 amino acids long. Germline V gives CDR1 SGHVS, CDR2 FQNEAQ. V shed 0 bases and J shed 2 bases, with 7 bases lying between them. Here the CDR3 DNA reads TGTGCCAGCAGCTTAGCCGAGGAAAACTATGGCTACACCTTC. This codes for CASSLAEENYGYTF.

The chain couples TRBV4-3 to TRBJ2-2, with a tentative D call TRBD2 (6 bases). The CDR3 has 15 amino acids. Germline values: CDR1 LGHNA, CDR2 YSLEER. Trimming pared 0 bases from V and 8 bases from J, leaving 13 bases between. CDR3 bases: TGCGCCAGCAGCCAAGAATCCCAGGGAGGAGGGGAGCTGTTTTTT. This codes for CASSQESQGGGELFF.

By proportion, this clonotype is medium-sized. This rearrangement joins TRBV10-3 to TRBJ2-1; 7 positions match TRBD1. Germline V gene data show CDR1 as ENHRY and CDR2 as SYGVKD. J lost 3 bases, V lost 10 bases, and 3 bases had no gene match. CDR3 length: 12 amino acids. The CDR3 DNA is TGTGCCAGCCGGGACAGCTACAATGAGCAGTTCTTC. Its translation: CASRDSYNEQFF.

This chain connects TRBV28 to TRBJ2-7; 7 nucleotides align to TRBD1. V lost 2 bases to trimming and J lost 5 bases; unmatched junction nucleotides: 6. The CDR3 sequence is 14 residues long. CDR1 and CDR2 from the germline V gene are MDHEN and SYDVKM. CDR3 sequence reads: CASSLLTGDNEQYF. The CDR3 DNA sequence: TGTGCCAGCAGTTTACTTACAGGGGACAACGAGCAGTACTTC.

This clonotype was seen only a few times. The rearrangement links TRBV6-2 or TRBV6-3 to TRBJ1-1, with 12 bases matching TRBD1. Germline CDR1 reads MNHEY; CDR2 reads SVGEGT. J was trimmed by 6 bases and V by 2 bases; bases with no gene match: 13. The CDR3 sequence is 18 residues long. CDR3 sequence: CASSYSRDRGQALPEAFF. The CDR3 bases are TGTGCCAGCAGTTACAGTAGGGACAGGGGGCAGGCCCTCCCTGAAGCTTTCTTT.

By share, this clonotype counts as medium-sized. The CDR3 sequence: CASSYAASEQYF. The CDR3 DNA follows: TGTGCCAGCAGTTACGCCGCTAGCGAGCAGTACTTC. V is TRBV28 and J is TRBJ2-7; no clear D. CDR3 length: 12 residues. The germline CDR1 and CDR2 sequences are MDHEN and SYDVKM. V was pared by 4 bases and J by 6 bases, with 10 bases between.

In its sample, this clonotype is medium-sized. The chain combines TRBV5-1 with TRBJ1-1; no definite D call. This CDR3 region has 12 residues. Trimming cost V 5 bases and J 1 base, with 6 bases left between them. In germline, CDR1 is SGHRS, CDR2 YFSETQ. CDR3 coding DNA: TGCGCCAGCAGGAGAGAGAACACTGAAGCTTTCTTT. Translated, it gives CASRRENTEAFF.

This clonotype was picked up a small number of times. The rearrangement joins TRBV5-1 to TRBJ2-2, with TRBD2 matching 8 bases. CDR3 length: 17 residues. The V segment lost 0 bases and the J segment 4 bases; nucleotides outside the gene matches: 8. Germline CDR1 SGHRS, CDR2 YFSETQ. The CDR3 reads CASSLGTGGPGTGELFF. For the CDR3, the DNA is TGCGCCAGCAGCTTGGGTACGGGGGGGCCCGGCACCGGGGAGCTGTTTTTT.

CDR3 nucleotide sequence: TGTGCCAGCAGCGGACCCGAGACAGGGGAGGGGGAAAAACTGTTTTTT. This gives the protein CASSGPETGEGEKLFF. The chain recombines TRBV5-6 with TRBJ1-4; 8 positions match TRBD1. V lost 4 bases, J lost 8 bases, and 13 bases stayed unmatched. The CDR3 covers 16 residues. The germline gives CDR1 SGHDT, CDR2 YYEEEE.

This clonotype was seen repeatedly, ten times or more. The chain links TRBV5-1 to TRBJ2-2, with a weak D call TRBD2 (6 bases). CDR3 size: 14 residues. Germline V CDR1 and CDR2: SGHRS, YFSETQ. V shed 1 base and J shed 8 bases, with 12 bases lying between them. The CDR3 sequence is CASSLTELAGELFF. The CDR3 bases are TGCGCCAGCAGCTTGACAGAGCTAGCGGGGGAGCTGTTTTTT.

This chain links TRBV6-6 with TRBJ2-7, with D maybe TRBD2 (5 bases). The length of the CDR3 is 15 residues. Germline V lookup: CDR1 MNHNY, CDR2 SVGAGI (reference sequence). Trimming took 2 bases from V and 1 from J, leaving 12 bases between them. The CDR3 nucleotides read TGTGCCAGCAGTTACGGAAGCGGAAGGTCCTACGAGCAGTACTTC. Its translation is CASSYGSGRSYEQYF.

The rearrangement uses TRBV20-1 and TRBJ2-6; TRBD1 is a possible D gene (6 bases). There are 16 residues in the CDR3. Trimming took off 2 bases at V and 0 bases at J, with 11 bases between the two ends. CDR1 and CDR2 (germline): DFQATT, SNEGSKA (reference sequence). CDR3 in amino acids: CSARPTGSSGANVLTF. The CDR3 region has the DNA TGCAGTGCTAGACCGACAGGTTCCTCTGGGGCCAACGTCCTGACTTTC.

This chain connects TRBV2 to TRBJ1-2, with unresolved D. The CDR3 sequence is 13 residues long. Germline assignment: CDR1 SNHLY and CDR2 FYNNEI. V was shortened by 6 bases and J by 4 bases, with 12 bases between the two germline ends. The CDR3 DNA sequence: TGTGCCAGCAGAGTACATACGAGCTATGGCTACACCTTC. Its protein product is CASRVHTSYGYTF.

Comment on this clonotype: This likely stems from a read error, as it lies one base from a far larger clone. The chain carries TRBV7-2 and TRBJ2-7; D may be TRBD1 (6 bases). This CDR3 has 14 amino acids. Between the trimmed V and J ends, which lost 5 bases and 7 bases, there was a span of 18 bases. Germline CDR1 SGHTA, CDR2 FQGNSA. CDR3 bases: TGTGCCAGCAGCCCGGCGGCCAGGGACAATGAGCAGTACTTC. It encodes CASSPAARDNEQYF.

To note about this clonotype: This likely stems from a read error, as it lies one base from a far larger clone. The V and J genes are TRBV7-6 and TRBJ2-7; 9 bases match TRBD2. CDR1 is SGHVS, CDR2 FNYEAQ, per germline. The CDR3 spans 15 residues. J lost 7 bases, V lost 3 bases, and 10 bases had no gene match. The CDR3: CASSFSGGTYNEQYF. DNA for the CDR3: TGTGCCAGCAGCTTTAGCGGGGGCACATACAATGAGCAGTACTTC.

The chain links TRBV24-1 to TRBJ2-1; TRBD2 aligns across 11 bases. The CDR3 covers 15 residues. Trimming took 0 bases from V and 8 from J; bases not matched to a gene: 2. CDR1 and CDR2 from the germline V gene are KGHDR and SFDVKD. In DNA, the CDR3 is TGTGCCACCAGTGATTTGACTAGCGGGAGCTATGAGCAGTTCTTC. Translation gives CATSDLTSGSYEQFF.